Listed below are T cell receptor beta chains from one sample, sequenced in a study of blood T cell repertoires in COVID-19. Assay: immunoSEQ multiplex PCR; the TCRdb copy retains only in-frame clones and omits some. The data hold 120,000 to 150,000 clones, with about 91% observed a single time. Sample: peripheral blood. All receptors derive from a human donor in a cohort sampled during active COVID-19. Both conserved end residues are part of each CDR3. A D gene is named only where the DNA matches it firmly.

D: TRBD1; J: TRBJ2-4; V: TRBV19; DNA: TGTGCCAGTAGTATAAGTAGGGACAGGGTTCGAAACATTCAGTACTTC; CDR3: CASSISRDRVRNIQYF
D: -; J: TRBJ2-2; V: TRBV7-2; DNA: TGTGCCAGCAGCTTTGCGACCGGGGAGCTGTTTTTT; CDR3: CASSFATGELFF
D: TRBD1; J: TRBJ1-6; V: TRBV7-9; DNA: TGTGCCAGCAGCTTCAACACCGAAGGGGGCCCCCTCCACTTT; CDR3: CASSFNTEGGPLHF
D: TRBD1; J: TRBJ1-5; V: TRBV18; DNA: TGTGCCAGCTCACCTCAAACAGGGGGCGCGAATCAGCCCCAGCATTTT; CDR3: CASSPQTGGANQPQHF
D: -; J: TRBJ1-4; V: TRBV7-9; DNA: TGTGCCAGCAGCTCTCCGGGACAACACGCAACTAATGAAAAACTGTTTTTT; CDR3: CASSSPGQHATNEKLFF
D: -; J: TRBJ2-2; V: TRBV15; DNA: TGTGCCACCAGCAGAGATACAGGGAGGGCCGGGGAGCTGTTTTTT; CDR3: CATSRDTGRAGELFF
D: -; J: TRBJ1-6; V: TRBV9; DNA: TGTGCCAGCAGCGTAGGGCCGGGGTATAATTCACCCCTCCACTTT; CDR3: CASSVGPGYNSPLHF
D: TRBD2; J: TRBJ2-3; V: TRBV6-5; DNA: TGTGCCAGCACCCGGGGCGCGGGGGAGGATACGCAGTATTTT; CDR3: CASTRGAGEDTQYF
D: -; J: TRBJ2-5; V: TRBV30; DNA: TGTGCCTGGGAGCTGTTAGGAGGGGGCGCAGAGACCCAGTACTTC; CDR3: CAWELLGGGAETQYF
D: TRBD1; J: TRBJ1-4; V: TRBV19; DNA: TGTGCCAGTAGTAAGGGGACAGCAACTAATGAAAAACTGTTTTTT; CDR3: CASSKGTATNEKLFF
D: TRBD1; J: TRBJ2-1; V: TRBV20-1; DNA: TGCAGTGCGCCGACAGGGAGAGAGCAGTTCTTC; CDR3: CSAPTGREQFF
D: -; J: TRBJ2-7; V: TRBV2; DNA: TGTGCCAGCACTTTGGGGGGCTACGAGCAGTACTTC; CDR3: CASTLGGYEQYF
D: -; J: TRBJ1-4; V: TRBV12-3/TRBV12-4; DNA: TGTGCCAGCAGTCGTACAGGGAATGAAAAACTGTTTTTT; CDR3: CASSRTGNEKLFF
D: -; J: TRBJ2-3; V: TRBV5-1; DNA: TGCGCCAGCAGCTTGGCCTCCTATACTAGCTCCGATACGCAGTATTTT; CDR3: CASSLASYTSSDTQYF